This passage covers 4 T cell receptor beta chains from one sample sequenced in a study of blood T cell repertoires in COVID-19. The table came from immunoSEQ multiplex PCR; TCRdb's copy has only in-frame clones and leaves some out. The repertoire holds more than 150,000 clones, with 88% as singletons. Material: peripheral blood. The receptors were sampled from an older man with active or convalescent COVID-19.

The chain joins TRBV11-3 to TRBJ2-1, with 8 bases aligning to TRBD1. CDR3 length equals 15 residues. Germline V gives CDR1 SGHNT, CDR2 YENEEA. The trim removed 4 bases at V and 4 bases at J, leaving 6 bases unmatched. In nucleotides, the CDR3 is TGTGCCAGCAGCTACAGGGGGTCCACTTACAATGAGCAGTTCTTC. It translates to CASSYRGSTYNEQFF. The full variable domain, completed using reference TRBV11-3 and TRBJ2-1, is EAGVVQSPRYKIIEKKQPVAFWCNPISGHNTLYWYLQNLGQGPELLIRYENEEAVDDSQLPKDRFSAERLKGVDSTLKIQPAELGDSAVYLCASSYRGSTYNEQFFGPGTRLTVL.

The genes are TRBV28 and TRBJ1-5; D is ambiguous. V was pared by 4 bases and J by 9 bases, with 10 bases between. Germline V gene data show CDR1 as MDHEN and CDR2 as SYDVKM. The CDR3 is made up of 12 amino acids. Here the CDR3 DNA reads TGTGCCAGCAGTTCGGGTGTTCGGCCCCAGCATTTT. Translating gives CASSSGVRPQHF.

The J gene is TRBJ1-3, the V gene TRBV7-6, with TRBD1 as a possible D gene (6 bases). V was cut by 3 bases and J by 7 bases, with 16 bases left in between. CDR3 length: 15 amino acids. Germline CDR1 and CDR2: SGHVS and FNYEAQ. The CDR3 DNA is TGTGCCAGCAGCTTGGGCTCGGGTACAGGGAACACCATATATTTT. It yields the protein CASSLGSGTGNTIYF.

This clone was observed a handful of times. The chain carries TRBV19 and TRBJ1-5; possible D gene TRBD1, 5 bases. Germline CDR1 LNHDA, CDR2 SQIVND (reference sequence). The CDR3 contains 15 residues. With 4 bases removed from V and 0 bases from J, the gap between germline ends came to 10 bases. CDR3 protein: CASSNVDSSNQPQHF. CDR3 DNA sequence: TGTGCCAGTAGTAACGTCGACAGTAGCAATCAGCCCCAGCATTTT.